This T cell receptor (beta chain) was sequenced for a study of beta chain features in type 1 diabetes. Notes on the study in general: Within the patient group, naive, central memory and Treg TCRB repertoires appeared more similar to each other than within healthy donors.

Expressed TCRB transcripts got sequenced, as all isolated RNA was reverse transcribed. TCRdb's copy holds only in-frame clones and misses some; the assay was immunoSEQ multiplex PCR. The data contain 70,000 to 95,000 clones, about 32% of them singletons. The germline V gene has CDR1 SGHRS and CDR2 YFSETQ. The CDR3 runs 16 residues. V lost 0 bases and J lost 0, with 12 bases in between. This clone was detected only a few times. Its cognate antigen is unknown. Sorted CD4+ subsets: naive, central memory, regulatory, stem cell-like memory (CD45RO/CCR7/CD25/CD127/CD95/CD27 panel). All sorted populations exceeded 98% purity.

The V gene is TRBV5-1, the J gene TRBJ1-1; D is possibly TRBD1 (6 bases). The TCR sequence derives from a young woman in good health. The sample was stem cell memory CD4+ T cells from blood. The CDR3 DNA follows: TGCGCCAGCAGCTTGGGCCAGGGGCTAATGAACACTGAAGCTTTCTTT. Translated, it gives CASSLGQGLMNTEAFF.